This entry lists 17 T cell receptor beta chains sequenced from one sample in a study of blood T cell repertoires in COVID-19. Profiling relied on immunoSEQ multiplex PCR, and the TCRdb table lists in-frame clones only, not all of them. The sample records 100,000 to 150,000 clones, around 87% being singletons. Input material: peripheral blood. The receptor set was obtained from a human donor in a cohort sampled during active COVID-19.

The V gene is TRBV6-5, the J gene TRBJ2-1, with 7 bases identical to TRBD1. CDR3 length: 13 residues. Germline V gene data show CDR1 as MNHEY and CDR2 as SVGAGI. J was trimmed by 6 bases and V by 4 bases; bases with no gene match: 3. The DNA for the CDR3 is TGTGCCAGCAGTTCGGGACAGTTCAATGAGCAGTTCTTC. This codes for CASSSGQFNEQFF.

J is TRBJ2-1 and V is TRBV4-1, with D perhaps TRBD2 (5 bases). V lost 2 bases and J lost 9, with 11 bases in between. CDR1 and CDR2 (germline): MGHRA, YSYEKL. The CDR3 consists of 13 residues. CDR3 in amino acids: CASSQPGLGEQFF. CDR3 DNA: TGCGCCAGCAGCCAACCCGGACTGGGTGAGCAGTTCTTC.

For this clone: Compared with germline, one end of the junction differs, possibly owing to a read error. For the CDR3, the DNA is TGCGCCAGCAGCGCTTTAGACTCTTCCTCCGAGCAGTACTTC. It translates to CASSALDSSSEQYF. The rearrangement joins TRBV5-1 to TRBJ2-7; D not certain. The CDR3 has 14 residues. The germline gives CDR1 SGHRS, CDR2 YFSETQ.

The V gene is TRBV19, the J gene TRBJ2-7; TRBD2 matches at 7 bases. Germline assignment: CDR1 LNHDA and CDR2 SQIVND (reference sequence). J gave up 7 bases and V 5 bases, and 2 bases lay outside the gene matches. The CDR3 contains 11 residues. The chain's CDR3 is CASSQAGEQYF. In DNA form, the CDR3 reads TGTGCCAGTAGTCAAGCGGGGGAGCAGTACTTC.

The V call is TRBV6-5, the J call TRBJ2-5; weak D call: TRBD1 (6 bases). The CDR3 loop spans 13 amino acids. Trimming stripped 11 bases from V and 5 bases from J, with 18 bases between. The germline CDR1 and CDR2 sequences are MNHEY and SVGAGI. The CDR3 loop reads CAATGSRGETQYF. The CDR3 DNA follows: TGTGCCGCCACAGGGTCCCGAGGGGAGACCCAGTACTTC.

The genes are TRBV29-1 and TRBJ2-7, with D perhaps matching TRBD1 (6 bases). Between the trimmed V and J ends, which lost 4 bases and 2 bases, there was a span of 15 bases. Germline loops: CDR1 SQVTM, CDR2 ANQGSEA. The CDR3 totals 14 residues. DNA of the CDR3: TGCAGCGTTGTCCCGGACAGCTGGGCCTACGAGCAGTACTTC. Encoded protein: CSVVPDSWAYEQYF.

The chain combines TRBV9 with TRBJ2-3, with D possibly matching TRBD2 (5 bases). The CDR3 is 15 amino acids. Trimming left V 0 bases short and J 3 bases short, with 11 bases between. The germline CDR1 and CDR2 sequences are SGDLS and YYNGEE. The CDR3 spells CASSVDQRRTDTQYF. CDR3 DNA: TGTGCCAGCAGCGTAGACCAGCGGAGGACAGATACGCAGTATTTT.

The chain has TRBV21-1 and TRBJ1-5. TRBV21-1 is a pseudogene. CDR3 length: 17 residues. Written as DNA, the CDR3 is TGTGCCAGCAGCACACCAAACCCCAGGAGGCTTAAGCAGCCCCAGCATTTT. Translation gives CASSTPNPRRLKQPQHF.

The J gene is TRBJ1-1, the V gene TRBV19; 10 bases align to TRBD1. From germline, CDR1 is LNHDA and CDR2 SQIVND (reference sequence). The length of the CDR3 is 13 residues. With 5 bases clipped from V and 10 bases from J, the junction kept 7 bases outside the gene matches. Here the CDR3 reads CASSPGDRGSAFF. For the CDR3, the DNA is TGTGCCAGTAGTCCCGGGGACAGGGGTTCAGCTTTCTTT.

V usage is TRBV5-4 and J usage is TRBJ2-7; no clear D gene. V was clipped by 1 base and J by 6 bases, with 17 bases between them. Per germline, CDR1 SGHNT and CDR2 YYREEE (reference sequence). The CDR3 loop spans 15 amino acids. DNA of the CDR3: TGTGCCAGCAGCTTGTCGCCCCAGCCCGCAGGCGAGCAGTACTTC. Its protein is CASSLSPQPAGEQYF.

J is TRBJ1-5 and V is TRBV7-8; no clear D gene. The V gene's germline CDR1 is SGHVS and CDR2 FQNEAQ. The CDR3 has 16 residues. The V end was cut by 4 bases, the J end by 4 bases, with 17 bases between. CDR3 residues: CASSSEVTAANQPQHF. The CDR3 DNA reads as TGTGCCAGCAGCTCAGAGGTCACAGCGGCAAATCAGCCCCAGCATTTT.

The CDR3, as DNA: TGTGCCAGCAGCCAAGGCTCAGGGGTAGAGACCCAGTACTTC. The encoded protein is CASSQGSGVETQYF. This rearrangement joins TRBV7-6 to TRBJ2-5, with D maybe TRBD1 (6 bases). Germline V CDR1 and CDR2: SGHVS, FNYEAQ. Trimming cost V 5 bases and J 4 bases, with 14 bases left between them. The CDR3 runs to 14 residues. Based on the CDR3 plus reference TRBV7-6 and TRBJ2-5, the full variable domain is GAGVSQSPRYKVTKRGQDVALRCDPISGHVSLYWYRQALGQGPEFLTYFNYEAQQDKSGLPNDRFSAERPEGSISTLTIQRTEQRDSAMYRCASSQGSGVETQYFGPGTRLLVL.

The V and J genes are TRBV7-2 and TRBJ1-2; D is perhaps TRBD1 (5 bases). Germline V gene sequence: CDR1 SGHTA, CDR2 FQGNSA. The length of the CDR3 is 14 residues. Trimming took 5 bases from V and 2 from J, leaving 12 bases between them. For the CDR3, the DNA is TGTGCCAGCAGCCCTCGACAGCCAAACTATGGCTACACCTTC. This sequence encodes CASSPRQPNYGYTF. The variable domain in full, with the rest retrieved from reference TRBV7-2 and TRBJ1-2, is GAGVSQSPSNKVTEKGKDVELRCDPISGHTALYWYRQSLGQGLEFLIYFQGNSAPDKSGLPSDRFSAERTGGSVSTLTIQRTQQEDSAVYLCASSPRQPNYGYTFGSGTRLTVV.

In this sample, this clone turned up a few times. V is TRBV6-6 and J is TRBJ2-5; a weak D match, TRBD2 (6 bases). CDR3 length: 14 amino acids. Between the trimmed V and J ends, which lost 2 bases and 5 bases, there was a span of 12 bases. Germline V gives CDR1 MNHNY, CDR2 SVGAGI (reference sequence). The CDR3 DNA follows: TGTGCCAGCAGTTACCGGGCGGGGTTGGAGACCCAGTACTTC. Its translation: CASSYRAGLETQYF.

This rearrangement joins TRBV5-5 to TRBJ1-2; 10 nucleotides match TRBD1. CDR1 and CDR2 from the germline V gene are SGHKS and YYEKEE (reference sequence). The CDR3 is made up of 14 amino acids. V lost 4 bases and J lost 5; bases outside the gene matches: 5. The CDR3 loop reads CASSPTGGAYGYTF. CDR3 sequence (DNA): TGTGCCAGCAGCCCGACAGGGGGCGCGTATGGCTACACCTTC. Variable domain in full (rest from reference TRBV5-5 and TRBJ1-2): DAGVTQSPTHLIKTRGQQVTLRCSPISGHKSVSWYQQVLGQGPQFIFQYYEKEERGRGNFPDRFSARQFPNYSSELNVNALLLGDSALYLCASSPTGGAYGYTFGSGTRLTVV.

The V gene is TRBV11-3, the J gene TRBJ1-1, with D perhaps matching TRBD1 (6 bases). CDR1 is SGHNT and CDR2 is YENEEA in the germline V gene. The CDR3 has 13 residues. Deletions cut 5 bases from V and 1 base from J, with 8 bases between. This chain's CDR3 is CASSPQGNTEAFF. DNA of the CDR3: TGTGCCAGCAGCCCACAGGGGAACACTGAAGCTTTCTTT.

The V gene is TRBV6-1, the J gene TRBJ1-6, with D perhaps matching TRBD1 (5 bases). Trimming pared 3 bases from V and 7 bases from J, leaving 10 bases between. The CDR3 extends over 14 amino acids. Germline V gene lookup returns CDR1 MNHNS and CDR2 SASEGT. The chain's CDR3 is CASSDAGGNSPLHF. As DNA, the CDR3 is TGTGCCAGCAGTGATGCCGGGGGGAATTCACCCCTCCACTTT.